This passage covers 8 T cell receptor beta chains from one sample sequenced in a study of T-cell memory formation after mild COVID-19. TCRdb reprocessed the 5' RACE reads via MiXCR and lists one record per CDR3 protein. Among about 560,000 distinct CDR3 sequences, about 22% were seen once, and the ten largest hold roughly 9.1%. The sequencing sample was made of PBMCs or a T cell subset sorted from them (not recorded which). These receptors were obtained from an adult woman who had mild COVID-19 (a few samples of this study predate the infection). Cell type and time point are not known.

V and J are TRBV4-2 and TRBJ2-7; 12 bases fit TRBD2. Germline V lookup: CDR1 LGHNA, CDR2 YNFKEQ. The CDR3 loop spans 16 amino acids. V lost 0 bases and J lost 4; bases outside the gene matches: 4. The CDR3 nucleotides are TGTGCCAGCAGCCAAGACCCTAGCGGGAGGGCGTACGAGCAGTACTTC. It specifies CASSQDPSGRAYEQYF.

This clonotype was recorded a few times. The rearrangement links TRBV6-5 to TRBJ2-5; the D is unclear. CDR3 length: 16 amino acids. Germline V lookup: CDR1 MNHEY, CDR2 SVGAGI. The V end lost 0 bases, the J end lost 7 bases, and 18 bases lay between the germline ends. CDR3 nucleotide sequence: TGTGCCAGCAGTTACTCGGTGGGCACGGCAATGGTGACCCAGTACTTC. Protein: CASSYSVGTAMVTQYF.

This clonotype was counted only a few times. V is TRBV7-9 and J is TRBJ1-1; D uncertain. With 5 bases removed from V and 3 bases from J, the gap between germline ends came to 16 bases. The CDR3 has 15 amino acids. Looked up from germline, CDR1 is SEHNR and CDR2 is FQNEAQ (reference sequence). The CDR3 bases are TGTGCCAGCAGCCTACAGACCCCACGGGACACTGAAGCTTTCTTT. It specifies CASSLQTPRDTEAFF. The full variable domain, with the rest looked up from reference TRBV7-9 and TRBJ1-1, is DTGVSQNPRHKITKRGQNVTFRCDPISEHNRLYWYRQTLGQGPEFLTYFQNEAQLEKSRLLSDRFSAERPKGSFSTLEIQRTEQGDSAMYLCASSLQTPRDTEAFFGQGTRLTVV.

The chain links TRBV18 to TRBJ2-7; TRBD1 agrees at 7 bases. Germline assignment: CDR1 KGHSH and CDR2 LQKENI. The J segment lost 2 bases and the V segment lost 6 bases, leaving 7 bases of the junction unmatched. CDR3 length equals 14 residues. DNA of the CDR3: TGTGCCAGCTCGCCGACAGGGAGTCCCTACGAGCAGTACTTC. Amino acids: CASSPTGSPYEQYF.

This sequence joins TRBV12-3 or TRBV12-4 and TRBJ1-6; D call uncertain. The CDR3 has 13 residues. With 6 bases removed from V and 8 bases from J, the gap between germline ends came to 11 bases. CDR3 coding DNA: TGTGCCAGCAGCAACCAGCAAGATTCACCCCTCCACTTT. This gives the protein CASSNQQDSPLHF.

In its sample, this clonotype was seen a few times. The DNA of the CDR3 is TGCGCCAGCAGCCATGGCAATGAGCAGTTCTTC. Its protein is CASSHGNEQFF. The chain carries TRBV5-1 and TRBJ2-1; D is ambiguous. This CDR3 is 11 amino acids long. V was trimmed by 4 bases and J by 6 bases, leaving 5 bases between them. Germline V CDR1 and CDR2: SGHRS, YFSETQ.

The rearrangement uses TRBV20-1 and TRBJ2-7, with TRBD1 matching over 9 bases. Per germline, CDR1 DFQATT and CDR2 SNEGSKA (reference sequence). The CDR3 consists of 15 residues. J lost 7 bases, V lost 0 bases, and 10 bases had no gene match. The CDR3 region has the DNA TGCAGTGCTAGAGATGGAGGGACAGGGCGGGCAGAGCAGTACTTC. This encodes CSARDGGTGRAEQYF.

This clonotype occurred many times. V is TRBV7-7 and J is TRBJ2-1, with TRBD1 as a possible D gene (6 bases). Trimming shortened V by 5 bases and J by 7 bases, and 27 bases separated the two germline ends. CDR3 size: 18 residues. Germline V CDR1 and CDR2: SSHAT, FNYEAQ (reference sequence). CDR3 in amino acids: CASSPTHPQGILGNEQFF. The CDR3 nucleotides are TGTGCCAGCAGCCCAACCCACCCACAGGGTATTCTAGGAAATGAGCAGTTCTTC.